This T cell receptor beta chain is from a study of T cell repertoires in cytomegalovirus infection. Study-wide context: Both CMV infection and a matching HLA type were indicated by public TCR beta signatures.

Comment on this clonotype: The antigen remains undetermined.

Whole-study results and caveats: CMV-specific TCR beta clonotypes restricted by HLA-C dominated the ex vivo response. There were carriers of CMV plus the relevant HLA, and cumulative public TCR beta family frequency identified them.

A single record per CDR3 protein comes from TCRdb applying MiXCR to the reads. The data contain about 490,000 distinct CDR3 sequences, roughly 10% of them singletons. The clonotype originates from a human donor in good health (CMV status not recorded). Some clones in this sample may be carry-over from other donors' samples. Sequencing used PBMCs.

CDR3 region: CSAEGDRGWSTDTQYF. The DNA for the CDR3 is TGCAGCGCAGAGGGGGACAGGGGGTGGAGCACAGATACGCAGTATTTT. The chain couples TRBV29-1 to TRBJ2-3, with 11 bases aligning to TRBD1. The CDR3 runs 16 residues. J gave up 0 bases and V 7 bases, and 9 bases lay outside the gene matches. Germline CDR1 reads SQVTM; CDR2 reads ANQGSEA.